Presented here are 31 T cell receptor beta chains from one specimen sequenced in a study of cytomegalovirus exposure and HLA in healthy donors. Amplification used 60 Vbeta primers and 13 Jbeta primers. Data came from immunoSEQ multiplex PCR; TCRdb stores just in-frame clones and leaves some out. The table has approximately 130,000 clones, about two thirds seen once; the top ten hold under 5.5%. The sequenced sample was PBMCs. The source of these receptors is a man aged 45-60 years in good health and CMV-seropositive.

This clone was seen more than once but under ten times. The CDR3 reads CASSQSGTSDYNEQFF. The CDR3 DNA sequence: TGTGCCAGCAGCCAATCCGGGACTAGCGACTACAATGAGCAGTTCTTC. The chain carries TRBV4-2 and TRBJ2-1; 10 positions agree with TRBD2. This CDR3 contains 16 residues. After removal of 2 bases from V and 3 bases from J, the junction contained 4 bases not matched to a gene. From germline, CDR1 is LGHNA and CDR2 YNFKEQ.

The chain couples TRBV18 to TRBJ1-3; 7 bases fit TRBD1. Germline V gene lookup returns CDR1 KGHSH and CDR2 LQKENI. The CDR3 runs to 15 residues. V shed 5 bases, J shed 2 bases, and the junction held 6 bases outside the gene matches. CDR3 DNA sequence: TGTGCCAGCTCATCCGACAGGGTACCTGGAAACACCATATATTTT. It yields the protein CASSSDRVPGNTIYF.

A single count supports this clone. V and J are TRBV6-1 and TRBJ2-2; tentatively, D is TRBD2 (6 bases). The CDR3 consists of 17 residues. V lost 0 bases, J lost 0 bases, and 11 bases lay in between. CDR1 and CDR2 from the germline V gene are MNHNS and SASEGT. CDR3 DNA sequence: TGTGCCAGCAGTGAAGCGAGGAGGAGGGCGAACACCGGGGAGCTGTTTTTT. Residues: CASSEARRRANTGELFF.

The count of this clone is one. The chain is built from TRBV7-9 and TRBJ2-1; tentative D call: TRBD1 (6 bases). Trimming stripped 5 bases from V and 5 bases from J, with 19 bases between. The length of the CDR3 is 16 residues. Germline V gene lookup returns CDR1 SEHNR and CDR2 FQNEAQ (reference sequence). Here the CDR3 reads CASSLQTGLLHNEQFF. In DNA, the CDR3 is TGTGCCAGCAGCCTTCAGACAGGTCTGCTACACAATGAGCAGTTCTTC. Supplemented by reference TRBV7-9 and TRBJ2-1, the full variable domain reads DTGVSQNPRHKITKRGQNVTFRCDPISEHNRLYWYRQTLGQGPEFLTYFQNEAQLEKSRLLSDRFSAERPKGSFSTLEIQRTEQGDSAMYLCASSLQTGLLHNEQFFGPGTRLTVL.

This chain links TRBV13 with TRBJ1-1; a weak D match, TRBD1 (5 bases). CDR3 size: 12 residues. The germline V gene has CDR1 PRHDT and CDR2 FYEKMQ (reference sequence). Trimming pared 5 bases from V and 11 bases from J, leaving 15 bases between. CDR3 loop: CASSPQGAGAFF. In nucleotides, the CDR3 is TGTGCCAGCAGCCCTCAGGGTGCTGGGGCTTTCTTT.

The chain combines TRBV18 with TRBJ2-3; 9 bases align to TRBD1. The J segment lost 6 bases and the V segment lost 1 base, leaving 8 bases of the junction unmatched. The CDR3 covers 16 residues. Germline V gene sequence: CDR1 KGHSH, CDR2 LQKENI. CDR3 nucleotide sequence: TGTGCCAGCTCACCACTAGGGACAGGGAAACATGATACGCAGTATTTT. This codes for CASSPLGTGKHDTQYF.

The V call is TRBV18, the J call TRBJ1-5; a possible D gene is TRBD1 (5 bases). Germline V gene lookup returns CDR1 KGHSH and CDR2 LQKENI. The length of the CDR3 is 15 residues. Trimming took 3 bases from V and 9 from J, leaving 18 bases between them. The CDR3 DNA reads TGTGCCAGCTCACCCGATTCAGGGTCCCTAGGGCCCCAGCATTTT. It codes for CASSPDSGSLGPQHF.

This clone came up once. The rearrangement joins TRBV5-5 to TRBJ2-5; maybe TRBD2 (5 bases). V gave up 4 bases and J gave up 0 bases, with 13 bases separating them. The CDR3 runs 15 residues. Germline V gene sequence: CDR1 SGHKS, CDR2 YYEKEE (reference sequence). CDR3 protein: CASSGGWLYQETQYF. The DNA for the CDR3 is TGTGCCAGCAGCGGAGGCTGGTTGTACCAAGAGACCCAGTACTTC.

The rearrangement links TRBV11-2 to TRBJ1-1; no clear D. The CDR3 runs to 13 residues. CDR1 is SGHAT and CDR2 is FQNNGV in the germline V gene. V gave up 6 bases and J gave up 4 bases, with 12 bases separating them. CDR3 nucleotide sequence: TGTGCCAGCAGTGAGGGAAAATTCACTGAAGCTTTCTTT. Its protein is CASSEGKFTEAFF.

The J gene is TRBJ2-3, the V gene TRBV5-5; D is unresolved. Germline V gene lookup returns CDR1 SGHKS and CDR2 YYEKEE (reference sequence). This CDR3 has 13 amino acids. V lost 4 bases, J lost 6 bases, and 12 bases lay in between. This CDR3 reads CASSLWRRDTQYF. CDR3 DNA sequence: TGTGCCAGCAGCCTCTGGCGCAGGGATACGCAGTATTTT.

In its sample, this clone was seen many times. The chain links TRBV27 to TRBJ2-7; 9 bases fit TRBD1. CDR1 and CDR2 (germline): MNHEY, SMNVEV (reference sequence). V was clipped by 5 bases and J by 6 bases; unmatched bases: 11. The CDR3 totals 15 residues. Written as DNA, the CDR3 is TGTGCCAGCAGTCCCCGGGGACAGGGTTGGGTCGAGCAGTACTTC. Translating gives CASSPRGQGWVEQYF.

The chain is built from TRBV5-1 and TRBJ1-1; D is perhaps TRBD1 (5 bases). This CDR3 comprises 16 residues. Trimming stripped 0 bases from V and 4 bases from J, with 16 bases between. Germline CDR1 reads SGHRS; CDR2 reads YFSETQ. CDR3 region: CASSLAGGLRATEAFF. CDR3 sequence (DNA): TGCGCCAGCAGCTTGGCGGGGGGTCTGAGAGCCACTGAAGCTTTCTTT.

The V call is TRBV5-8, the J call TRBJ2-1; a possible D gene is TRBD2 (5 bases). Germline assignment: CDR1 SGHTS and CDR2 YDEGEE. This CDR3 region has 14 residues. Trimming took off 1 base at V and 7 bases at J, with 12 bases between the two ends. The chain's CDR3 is CASSLRRAPNEQFF. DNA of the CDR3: TGTGCCAGCAGCTTGAGGCGGGCGCCTAATGAGCAGTTCTTC.

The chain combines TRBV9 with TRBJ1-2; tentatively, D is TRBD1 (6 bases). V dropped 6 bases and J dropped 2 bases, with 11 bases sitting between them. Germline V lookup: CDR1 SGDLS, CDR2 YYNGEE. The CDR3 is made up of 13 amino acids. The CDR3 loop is CASKGGGNYGYTF. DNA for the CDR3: TGTGCCAGCAAAGGGGGGGGGAACTATGGCTACACCTTC.

The DNA for the CDR3 is TGTGCCAGCAGTGTGGGCACCCATCAAGAGGGCTACACCTTC. The encoded protein is CASSVGTHQEGYTF. The chain recombines TRBV2 with TRBJ1-2; D not resolved. Trimming stripped 4 bases from V and 8 bases from J, with 17 bases between. The CDR3 runs 14 residues. Germline V gives CDR1 SNHLY, CDR2 FYNNEI.

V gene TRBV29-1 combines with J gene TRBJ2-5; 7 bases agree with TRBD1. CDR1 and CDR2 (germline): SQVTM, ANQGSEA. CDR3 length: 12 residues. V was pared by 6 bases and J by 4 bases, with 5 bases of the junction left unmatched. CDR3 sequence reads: CSVGAGGETQYF. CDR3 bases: TGCAGCGTAGGCGCAGGGGGAGAGACCCAGTACTTC.

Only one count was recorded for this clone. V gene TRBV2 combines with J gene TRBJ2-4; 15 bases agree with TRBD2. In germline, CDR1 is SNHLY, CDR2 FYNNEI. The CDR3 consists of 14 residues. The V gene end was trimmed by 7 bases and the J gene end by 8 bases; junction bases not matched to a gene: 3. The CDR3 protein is CASTRTSGRDIQYF. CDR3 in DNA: TGTGCCAGCACCCGGACTAGCGGGAGGGACATTCAGTACTTC.

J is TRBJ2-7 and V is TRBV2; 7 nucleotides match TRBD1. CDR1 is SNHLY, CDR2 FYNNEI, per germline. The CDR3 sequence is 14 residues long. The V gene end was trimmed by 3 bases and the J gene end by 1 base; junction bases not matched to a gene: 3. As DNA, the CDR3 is TGTGCCAGCAGTGACCAGGGGGTTTCCTACGAGCAGTACTTC. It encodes CASSDQGVSYEQYF.

CDR3 region: CASSIPGSNGYTF. The DNA of the CDR3 is TGTGCCAGTAGTATTCCAGGGTCAAATGGCTACACCTTC. V and J are TRBV19 and TRBJ1-2, with D possibly TRBD1 on 5 matching bases. CDR3 length: 13 residues. CDR1 and CDR2 from the germline V gene are LNHDA and SQIVND (reference sequence). With 3 bases removed from V and 6 bases from J, the gap between germline ends came to 11 bases.

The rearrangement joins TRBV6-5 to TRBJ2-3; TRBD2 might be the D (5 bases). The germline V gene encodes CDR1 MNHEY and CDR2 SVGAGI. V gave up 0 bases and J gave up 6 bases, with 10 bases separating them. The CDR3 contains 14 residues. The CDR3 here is CASSYSRGADTQYF. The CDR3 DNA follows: TGTGCCAGCAGTTACTCCCGGGGAGCGGATACGCAGTATTTT.

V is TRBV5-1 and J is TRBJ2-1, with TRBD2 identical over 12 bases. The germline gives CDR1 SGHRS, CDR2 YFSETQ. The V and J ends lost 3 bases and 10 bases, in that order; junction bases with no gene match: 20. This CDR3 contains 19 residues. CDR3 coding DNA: TGCGCCAGCAGCTCCAATACCCTAGCGGGAGGGTCCTCGGGTGGCGAGCAGTTCTTC. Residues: CASSSNTLAGGSSGGEQFF.

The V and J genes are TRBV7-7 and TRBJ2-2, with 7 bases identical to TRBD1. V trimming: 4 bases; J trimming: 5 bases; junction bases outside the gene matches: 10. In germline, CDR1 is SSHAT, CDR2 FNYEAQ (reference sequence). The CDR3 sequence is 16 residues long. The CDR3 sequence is CASSSTGQVSTGELFF. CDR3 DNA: TGTGCCAGCAGCTCTACTGGACAGGTCTCGACCGGGGAGCTGTTTTTT.

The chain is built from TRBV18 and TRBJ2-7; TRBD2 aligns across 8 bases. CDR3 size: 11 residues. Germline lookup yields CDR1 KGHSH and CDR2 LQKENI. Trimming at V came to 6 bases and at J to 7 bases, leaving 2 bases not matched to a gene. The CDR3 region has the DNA TGTGCCAGCTCCGGGGGGGCTGAGCAGTACTTC. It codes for CASSGGAEQYF.

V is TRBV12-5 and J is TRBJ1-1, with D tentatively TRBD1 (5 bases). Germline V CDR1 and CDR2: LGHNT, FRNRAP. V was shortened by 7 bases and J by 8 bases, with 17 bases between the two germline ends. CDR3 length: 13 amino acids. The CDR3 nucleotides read TGTGCTAGTGATGCGGGGGGTATCCCCGAAGCTTTCTTT. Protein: CASDAGGIPEAFF.

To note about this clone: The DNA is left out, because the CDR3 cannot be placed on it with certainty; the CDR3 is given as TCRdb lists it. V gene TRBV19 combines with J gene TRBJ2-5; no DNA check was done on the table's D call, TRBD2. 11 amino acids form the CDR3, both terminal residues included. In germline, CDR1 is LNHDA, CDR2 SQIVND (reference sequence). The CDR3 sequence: CASTSGETQYF.

The CDR3 loop is CASSPQMNTEAFF. The CDR3 DNA reads as TGCGCCAGCAGCCCCCAGATGAACACTGAAGCTTTCTTT. This rearrangement joins TRBV5-1 to TRBJ1-1; D remains ambiguous. Trimming shortened V by 4 bases and J by 0 bases, and 7 bases separated the two germline ends. CDR1 is SGHRS and CDR2 is YFSETQ in the germline V gene. CDR3 size: 13 residues. Complete variable domain (other parts from reference TRBV5-1 and TRBJ1-1): KAGVTQTPRYLIKTRGQQVTLSCSPISGHRSVSWYQQTPGQGLQFLFEYFSETQRNKGNFPGRFSGRQFSNSRSEMNVSTLELGDSALYLCASSPQMNTEAFFGQGTRLTVV.

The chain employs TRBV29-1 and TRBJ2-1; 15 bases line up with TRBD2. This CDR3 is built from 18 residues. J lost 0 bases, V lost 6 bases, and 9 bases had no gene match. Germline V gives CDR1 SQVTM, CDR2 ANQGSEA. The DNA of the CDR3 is TGCAGCGTAGAATCGGGACTAGCGGGAGGTCGCTCCTACAATGAGCAGTTCTTC. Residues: CSVESGLAGGRSYNEQFF.

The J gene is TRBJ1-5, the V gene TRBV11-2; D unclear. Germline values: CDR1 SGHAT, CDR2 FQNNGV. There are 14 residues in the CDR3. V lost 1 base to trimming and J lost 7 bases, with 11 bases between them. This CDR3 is CASSLGISGQPQHF. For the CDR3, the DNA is TGTGCCAGCAGCTTAGGCATCTCGGGGCAGCCCCAGCATTTT.

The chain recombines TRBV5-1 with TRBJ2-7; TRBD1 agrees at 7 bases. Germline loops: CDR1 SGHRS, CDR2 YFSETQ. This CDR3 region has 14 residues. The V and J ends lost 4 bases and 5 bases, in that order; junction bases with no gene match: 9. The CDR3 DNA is TGCGCCAGCAGCCTCGGACAGGCATGGGACGAGCAGTACTTC. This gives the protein CASSLGQAWDEQYF.

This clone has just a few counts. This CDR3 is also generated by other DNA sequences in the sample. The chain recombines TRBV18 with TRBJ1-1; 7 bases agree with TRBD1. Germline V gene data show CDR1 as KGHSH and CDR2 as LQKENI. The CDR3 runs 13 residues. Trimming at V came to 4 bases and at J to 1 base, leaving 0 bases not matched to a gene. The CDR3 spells CASSRQGNTEAFF. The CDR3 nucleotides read TGTGCCAGCTCACGACAGGGGAACACTGAAGCTTTCTTT.

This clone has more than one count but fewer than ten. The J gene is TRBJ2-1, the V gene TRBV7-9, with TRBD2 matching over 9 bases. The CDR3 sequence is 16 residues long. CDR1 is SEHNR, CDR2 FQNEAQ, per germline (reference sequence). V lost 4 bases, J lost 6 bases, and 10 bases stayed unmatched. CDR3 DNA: TGTGCCAGCAGCTCCTTTGGCGGCGGGGGGGCCAATGAGCAGTTCTTC. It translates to CASSSFGGGGANEQFF.